This T cell receptor (beta chain) was found in a study of shared clonotypes between healthy human individuals. Study observations and caveats: Sharing across a handful of donors was seen in around 5% of naive CD4 clonotypes.

On this clone: Antigen: not known.

Each PCR replicate from the sorted subsets contained about 210 ng DNA, which is about 30,000 T cell genomes. The assay was immunoSEQ multiplex PCR, and TCRdb's table has in-frame clones only and misses some. In the table there are around 120,000 clones, just over 65% of which are singletons. Germline CDR1 reads MRHNA; CDR2 reads SNTAGT. V lost 3 bases to trimming and J lost 2 bases, with 12 bases between them. CDR3 length equals 15 residues. Sequenced sample: memory CD8+ T cells sorted from blood. Subset defined: CD45RO+ cells pooled with CCR7-negative TemRA cells. This clonotype originated in a woman aged 25 to 39 in good health. The chain couples TRBV6-4 to TRBJ2-3, with D tentatively TRBD2 (5 bases). CDR3 sequence: CASSEEAATTDTQYF. For the CDR3, the DNA is TGTGCCAGCAGTGAGGAGGCGGCTACCACAGATACGCAGTATTTT.